The next 13 T cell receptor beta chains were all read from a single sample in a study of shared clonotypes between healthy human individuals (dated by TCRdb to 2020 to 2021). The library was prepared using the immunoSEQ multiplex PCR assay. TCRdb stores this immuneACCESS table with in-frame sequences only. Part of the clones is absent; in the studies checked, under half of the shortfall reflects unresolved V genes, and no reason is known for the rest. Counted in this sample were 1.5 million to 1.9 million clones; 95% to 99% of them appeared once. 0.4% to 0.45% of the sample belongs to the ten largest clones. The material sequenced was naive CD4+ T cells sorted from blood. This specimen's cell subset or site label, per the study, means: CD45RA+ positively selected. The receptors stem from a man under 40 in good health.

The rearrangement joins TRBV11-3 to TRBJ2-3, with 7 bases that match TRBD1. Trimming removed 5 bases from V and 1 base from J; junction bases left unmatched: 6. The CDR3 covers 15 residues. Germline V gene data show CDR1 as SGHNT and CDR2 as YENEEA. The CDR3 sequence: CASSPGTGGTDTQYF. The CDR3 nucleotides are TGTGCCAGCAGCCCCGGAACAGGGGGCACAGATACGCAGTATTTT. Full variable domain (outside the CDR3, taken from reference TRBV11-3 and TRBJ2-3): EAGVVQSPRYKIIEKKQPVAFWCNPISGHNTLYWYLQNLGQGPELLIRYENEEAVDDSQLPKDRFSAERLKGVDSTLKIQPAELGDSAVYLCASSPGTGGTDTQYFGPGTRLTVL.

V is TRBV6-4 and J is TRBJ2-1; TRBD2 matches 9 bases. Germline V gene sequence: CDR1 MRHNA, CDR2 SNTAGT. The CDR3 extends over 18 amino acids. V gave up 2 bases and J gave up 10 bases; unmatched junction bases: 18. The DNA of the CDR3 is TGTGCCAGCAGTGACCTCGTTACCCTGCGGGAGGGCCTGTTCGAGCAGTTCTTC. This translates into CASSDLVTLREGLFEQFF.

V and J are TRBV11-2 and TRBJ1-5; 10 nucleotides line up with TRBD1. V lost 3 bases to trimming and J lost 7 bases; unmatched junction nucleotides: 6. CDR3 length: 15 residues. The germline V gene encodes CDR1 SGHAT and CDR2 FQNNGV. CDR3 residues: CASSFGTGDRQPQHF. The CDR3 DNA reads TGTGCCAGCAGCTTTGGGACAGGGGATCGGCAGCCCCAGCATTTT.

The chain uses TRBV5-1 and TRBJ2-2, with D possibly matching TRBD1 (6 bases). This CDR3 is built from 17 residues. V was pared by 5 bases and J by 2 bases, with 19 bases between. The germline gives CDR1 SGHRS, CDR2 YFSETQ. The CDR3 sequence: CASRSGVSGYNTGELFF. The CDR3 nucleotides are TGCGCCAGCAGATCAGGGGTGTCGGGCTACAACACCGGGGAGCTGTTTTTT.

The chain has TRBV11-1 and TRBJ2-7; weak D call: TRBD1 (6 bases). In germline, CDR1 is SGHAT, CDR2 FQDESV (reference sequence). V lost 4 bases to trimming and J lost 6 bases, with 13 bases between them. The CDR3 runs 13 residues. CDR3 loop: CASSWAQGSEQYF. In nucleotides, the CDR3 is TGTGCCAGCAGCTGGGCACAGGGATCCGAGCAGTACTTC.

J is TRBJ2-7 and V is TRBV7-2, with TRBD2 identical over 10 bases. The J segment lost 6 bases and the V segment lost 3 bases, leaving 5 bases of the junction unmatched. CDR1 and CDR2 from the germline V gene are SGHTA and FQGNSA. This CDR3 spans 14 amino acids. The CDR3 coding sequence is TGTGCCAGCAGCTTTGCGCTAGCGGGAGTCGAGCAGTACTTC. Its translation: CASSFALAGVEQYF.

The chain uses TRBV2 and TRBJ2-7; D unresolved. There are 12 residues in the CDR3. The germline V gene encodes CDR1 SNHLY and CDR2 FYNNEI. V dropped 6 bases and J dropped 1 base, with 7 bases sitting between them. The CDR3 DNA reads TGTGCCAGCAGGGCTAGGTCCTACGAGCAGTACTTC. Protein: CASRARSYEQYF. Full variable domain (rest looked up from reference TRBV2 and TRBJ2-7): EPEVTQTPSHQVTQMGQEVILRCVPISNHLYFYWYRQILGQKVEFLVSFYNNEISEKSEIFDDQFSVERPDGSNFTLKIRSTKLEDSAMYFCASRARSYEQYFGPGTRLTVT.

The chain links TRBV30 to TRBJ1-2; weak D call: TRBD1 (5 bases). Germline CDR1 is GTSNPN and CDR2 is SVGIG (reference sequence). The germline V and J ends were trimmed by 4 bases and 8 bases, with 20 bases remaining between them. CDR3 size: 14 residues. Here the CDR3 DNA reads TGTGCCTGGACTTCATCGGGACTGATGGGGGGCTACACCTTC. It codes for CAWTSSGLMGGYTF.

This clone was detected once. The V and J genes are TRBV11-1 and TRBJ2-3; D gene unclear. V lost 7 bases, J lost 3 bases, and 8 bases lay in between. This CDR3 is 12 amino acids long. The germline V gene has CDR1 SGHAT and CDR2 FQDESV (reference sequence). Here the CDR3 DNA reads TGTGCCAGCATGGCCAGAACAGATACGCAGTATTTT. This sequence encodes CASMARTDTQYF. The entire variable domain, with the rest obtained from reference TRBV11-1 and TRBJ2-3, is as follows: EAEVAQSPRYKITEKSQAVAFWCDPISGHATLYWYRQILGQGPELLVQFQDESVVDDSQLPKDRFSAERLKGVDSTLKIQPAELGDSAMYLCASMARTDTQYFGPGTRLTVL.

This clone has a single count. The chain has TRBV28 and TRBJ1-5; TRBD1 is a possible D gene (5 bases). V was pared by 11 bases and J by 6 bases, with 14 bases between. The germline CDR1 and CDR2 sequences are MDHEN and SYDVKM. The CDR3 is 12 residues long. DNA of the CDR3: TGTGCCGTGGGGGAAAGGGGTCAGCCCCAGCATTTT. It specifies CAVGERGQPQHF.

V gene TRBV7-9 combines with J gene TRBJ2-1; D is uncertain. Germline V gives CDR1 SEHNR, CDR2 FQNEAQ (reference sequence). This CDR3 spans 16 amino acids. V was pared by 2 bases and J by 6 bases, with 17 bases between. The CDR3 bases are TGTGCCAGCAGCTTATCGAACTGGCTCGAAGGCAATGAGCAGTTCTTC. Protein: CASSLSNWLEGNEQFF.

As to this clone: In the same sample, other DNA sequences code for this CDR3. V gene TRBV29-1 combines with J gene TRBJ2-1, with D unclear. V lost 4 bases and J lost 4, with 5 bases in between. The germline V gene encodes CDR1 SQVTM and CDR2 ANQGSEA. This CDR3 comprises 11 residues. The CDR3, as DNA: TGCAGCGTTGGTTCGTACAATGAGCAGTTCTTC. Its translation is CSVGSYNEQFF.

This chain connects TRBV28 to TRBJ1-3; D might be TRBD1 (5 bases). CDR3 length: 15 residues. The germline V gene has CDR1 MDHEN and CDR2 SYDVKM. V lost 5 bases, J lost 0 bases, and 11 bases lay in between. CDR3 nucleotides: TGTGCCAGCAGTCCGGGACTGAACTCTGGAAACACCATATATTTT. Translation: CASSPGLNSGNTIYF. The full variable domain, its missing parts supplied by reference TRBV28 and TRBJ1-3, is DVKVTQSSRYLVKRTGEKVFLECVQDMDHENMFWYRQDPGLGLRLIYFSYDVKMKEKGDIPEGYSVSREKKERFSLILESASTNQTSMYLCASSPGLNSGNTIYFGEGSWLTVV.